The next 32 T cell receptor beta chains were all read from a single sample in a study of cytomegalovirus exposure and HLA in healthy donors. The PCR contained 60 Vbeta and 13 Jbeta primers. Sequencing used immunoSEQ multiplex PCR; TCRdb keeps in-frame clones, though not all of them. Here the sample table reports 55,000 to 75,000 clones. Material for sequencing was PBMCs. These receptors were obtained from a male donor in good health and CMV-seronegative.

V and J are TRBV27 and TRBJ1-5; D remains unclear. V lost 3 bases, J lost 4 bases, and 19 bases lay in between. CDR3 length equals 17 residues. Germline V gives CDR1 MNHEY, CDR2 SMNVEV (reference sequence). The CDR3 bases are TGTGCCAGCAGTTTCTTACCGACGGGAGAAGGGAATCAGCCCCAGCATTTT. It codes for CASSFLPTGEGNQPQHF.

V and J are TRBV30 and TRBJ1-6; D gene uncertain. Germline CDR1 GTSNPN, CDR2 SVGIG (reference sequence). The CDR3 extends over 15 amino acids. Trimming stripped 8 bases from V and 0 bases from J, with 14 bases between. The CDR3 here is CAGQTVSSYNSPLHF. CDR3 sequence (DNA): TGTGCCGGGCAGACGGTGAGCTCCTATAATTCACCCCTCCACTTT. The full variable domain, with the rest looked up from reference TRBV30 and TRBJ1-6, is SQTIHQWPATLVQPVGSPLSLECTVEGTSNPNLYWYRQAAGRGLQLLFYSVGIGQISSEVPQNLSASRPQDRQFILSSKKLLLSDSGFYLCAGQTVSSYNSPLHFGNGTRLTVT.

The chain is built from TRBV4-3 and TRBJ2-2, with D possibly matching TRBD2 (5 bases). The CDR3 contains 16 residues. Trimming stripped 3 bases from V and 0 bases from J, with 11 bases between. Germline CDR1 is LGHNA and CDR2 is YSLEER. CDR3 protein: CASSQVTGTNTGELFF. The CDR3 nucleotides read TGCGCCAGCAGCCAGGTTACGGGGACGAACACCGGGGAGCTGTTTTTT.

The chain carries TRBV28 and TRBJ1-5; D not resolved. V lost 5 bases and J lost 9, with 11 bases in between. The CDR3 covers 12 residues. CDR1 is MDHEN and CDR2 is SYDVKM in the germline V gene. CDR3 region: CASSPPQWPQHF. In DNA form, the CDR3 reads TGTGCCAGCAGTCCCCCCCAATGGCCCCAGCATTTT.

The J gene is TRBJ2-1, the V gene TRBV9; 15 nucleotides agree with TRBD2. The CDR3 is 17 amino acids. The V gene end was trimmed by 2 bases and the J gene end by 9 bases; junction bases not matched to a gene: 9. The germline gives CDR1 SGDLS, CDR2 YYNGEE. The CDR3 reads CASSVQTGLAGGSEQFF. The CDR3 DNA sequence: TGTGCCAGCAGCGTGCAGACTGGACTAGCGGGGGGGAGTGAGCAGTTCTTC.

The CDR3 DNA reads TGTGCCAGCAGCCCTGACAGGATCGGGACTGAAGCTTTCTTT. Translating gives CASSPDRIGTEAFF. The gene calls are TRBV7-9 and TRBJ1-1; possible D gene TRBD1, 6 bases. CDR3 length: 14 residues. V was clipped by 5 bases and J by 5 bases, with 15 bases between them. In germline, CDR1 is SEHNR, CDR2 FQNEAQ (reference sequence).

The chain is built from TRBV7-2 and TRBJ2-7; 7 bases align to TRBD1. CDR3 length: 13 residues. J was trimmed by 3 bases and V by 5 bases; bases with no gene match: 4. Germline-derived CDR1 and CDR2 are SGHTA and FQGNSA. Written as DNA, the CDR3 is TGTGCCAGCAGCCAGGGACAGCTCTACGAGCAGTACTTC. Amino acid sequence: CASSQGQLYEQYF.

The chain employs TRBV4-3 and TRBJ1-1; D is uncertain. V was pared by 0 bases and J by 4 bases, with 12 bases between. CDR3 length: 15 residues. CDR1 is LGHNA, CDR2 YSLEER, per germline. Written as DNA, the CDR3 is TGCGCCAGCAGCCAAGAATCCCGGTCGGGCACTGAAGCTTTCTTT. This encodes CASSQESRSGTEAFF.

CDR3 DNA: TGCGCCAGCAGCCTTGACCGGGACAGGGGTGATTCACCCCTCCACTTT. Its protein product is CASSLDRDRGDSPLHF. V usage is TRBV5-1 and J usage is TRBJ1-6, with TRBD1 matching over 10 bases. V was clipped by 4 bases and J by 8 bases; unmatched bases: 9. This CDR3 has 16 residues. CDR1 SGHRS and CDR2 YFSETQ come from the germline V gene.

The chain is built from TRBV7-2 and TRBJ1-1; the D is unclear. Trimming left V 0 bases short and J 2 bases short, with 4 bases between. Germline V gene lookup returns CDR1 SGHTA and CDR2 FQGNSA. CDR3 size: 13 residues. As DNA, the CDR3 is TGTGCCAGCAGCTTAGCTCAAAACACTGAAGCTTTCTTT. The encoded protein is CASSLAQNTEAFF.

The genes are TRBV30 and TRBJ1-5, with TRBD1 as a possible D gene (6 bases). The CDR3 has 14 residues. Trimming removed 3 bases at V and 0 bases at J, with 9 bases between. Germline V lookup: CDR1 GTSNPN, CDR2 SVGIG (reference sequence). This CDR3 is CAWRIQGSNQPQHF. CDR3 nucleotide sequence: TGTGCCTGGAGGATACAGGGTAGCAATCAGCCCCAGCATTTT. The whole variable domain, remainder taken from reference TRBV30 and TRBJ1-5, is SQTIHQWPATLVQPVGSPLSLECTVEGTSNPNLYWYRQAAGRGLQLLFYSVGIGQISSEVPQNLSASRPQDRQFILSSKKLLLSDSGFYLCAWRIQGSNQPQHFGDGTRLSIL.

CDR3 in amino acids: CASSFTGGVLETQYF. The CDR3 nucleotides are TGTGCCAGCAGCTTTACAGGGGGCGTTTTAGAGACCCAGTACTTC. The genes are TRBV7-9 and TRBJ2-5; TRBD1 aligns across 9 bases. The germline V gene has CDR1 SEHNR and CDR2 FQNEAQ (reference sequence). The length of the CDR3 is 15 residues. After removal of 3 bases from V and 4 bases from J, the junction contained 6 bases not matched to a gene.

This rearrangement joins TRBV28 to TRBJ2-7; 7 nucleotides agree with TRBD2. Germline lookup yields CDR1 MDHEN and CDR2 SYDVKM. This CDR3 is built from 13 residues. Trimming removed 8 bases from V and 2 bases from J; junction bases left unmatched: 6. The CDR3 DNA is TGTGCCAGCGACGGGGCGGGGGCCTACGAGCAGTACTTC. Protein product: CASDGAGAYEQYF.

This chain connects TRBV7-9 to TRBJ2-7; 7 nucleotides match TRBD2. V dropped 2 bases and J dropped 6; count of bases not matched to a gene: 1. CDR3 length: 12 residues. Germline assignment: CDR1 SEHNR and CDR2 FQNEAQ (reference sequence). This CDR3 is CASSLREGEQYF. The CDR3 region has the DNA TGTGCCAGCAGCTTAAGGGAGGGCGAGCAGTACTTC.

CDR3 bases: TGCAGCGTTGTTGGGGGGACAGATACGCAGTATTTT. Translating gives CSVVGGTDTQYF. This chain links TRBV29-1 with TRBJ2-3, with TRBD2 as a possible D gene (6 bases). CDR3 length: 12 residues. V was cut by 4 bases and J by 3 bases, with 8 bases left in between. Per the germline V gene, CDR1 is SQVTM and CDR2 is ANQGSEA.

The V and J genes are TRBV18 and TRBJ1-1; 10 bases map to TRBD1. CDR3 length: 18 amino acids. Germline assignment: CDR1 KGHSH and CDR2 LQKENI. The trim removed 5 bases at V and 0 bases at J, leaving 12 bases unmatched. Written as DNA, the CDR3 is TGTGCCAGCTCATCTGCCTCGGGACAGGGGAGGGTGAACACTGAAGCTTTCTTT. Translation gives CASSSASGQGRVNTEAFF.

V gene TRBV9 combines with J gene TRBJ2-1; TRBD2 matches at 10 bases. This CDR3 contains 15 residues. With V trimmed by 5 bases and J by 6 bases, 8 bases remained unmatched. CDR1 and CDR2 (germline): SGDLS, YYNGEE. The CDR3 region has the DNA TGTGCCAGCAGTCTTAGCGGGGGGACTTTCAATGAGCAGTTCTTC. It yields the protein CASSLSGGTFNEQFF.

This sequence joins TRBV5-5 and TRBJ2-7, with D possibly matching TRBD2 (5 bases). Trimming removed 7 bases at V and 2 bases at J, with 10 bases between. Germline V lookup: CDR1 SGHKS, CDR2 YYEKEE (reference sequence). The CDR3 is 12 amino acids. The CDR3 loop is CASPRTPYEQYF. CDR3 nucleotide sequence: TGTGCCAGCCCCCGGACTCCCTACGAGCAGTACTTC.

The genes are TRBV18 and TRBJ1-2; D ambiguous. Germline V gene data show CDR1 as KGHSH and CDR2 as LQKENI. The CDR3 totals 12 residues. The ends were cut back, 3 bases at V and 7 bases at J, with 9 bases in the middle. The CDR3 sequence is CASSPDPGGYTF. CDR3 nucleotides: TGTGCCAGCTCACCTGACCCGGGTGGCTACACCTTC.

This chain uses TRBV6-5 with TRBJ2-7; a possible D gene is TRBD1 (5 bases). Trimming took 9 bases from V and 3 from J, leaving 18 bases between them. CDR3 length: 14 residues. CDR1 MNHEY and CDR2 SVGAGI come from the germline V gene. Written as DNA, the CDR3 is TGTGCCAGTTCCCGGGTAGACAGTAACTACGAGCAGTACTTC. Protein product: CASSRVDSNYEQYF.

The V and J genes are TRBV4-3 and TRBJ2-6; possibly TRBD1 for D (6 bases). Trimming took 1 base from V and 19 from J, leaving 14 bases between them. Germline-derived CDR1 and CDR2 are LGHNA and YSLEER. The CDR3 has 12 residues. The CDR3 DNA reads TGCGCCAGCAGCCAAGGGGCAGGGGCTAGAACTTTC. This gives the protein CASSQGAGARTF.

DNA of the CDR3: TGTGCCAGCAGTGACCAACCGGGACAGGTCTACGAGCAGTACTTC. Translation gives CASSDQPGQVYEQYF. The chain has TRBV6-1 and TRBJ2-7; TRBD1 matches 8 bases. Unmatched junction bases numbered 7, after V lost 3 bases and J lost 3 bases. Germline lookup yields CDR1 MNHNS and CDR2 SASEGT. This CDR3 is built from 15 residues.

V gene TRBV30 combines with J gene TRBJ1-5, with D possibly being TRBD1 (6 bases). CDR3 size: 14 residues. Germline values: CDR1 GTSNPN, CDR2 SVGIG (reference sequence). The V gene lost 0 bases and the J gene lost 5 bases, with 11 bases spanning the gap. CDR3 bases: TGTGCCTGGAGTGTAGGGACACCGTATCAGCCCCAGCATTTT. Its protein is CAWSVGTPYQPQHF.

The V gene is TRBV4-2, the J gene TRBJ1-2; 7 positions agree with TRBD1. Germline CDR1 and CDR2: LGHNA and YNFKEQ. The length of the CDR3 is 16 residues. The V and J ends lost 1 base and 8 bases, in that order; junction bases with no gene match: 13. CDR3 coding DNA: TGTGCCAGCAGCCAAGCGAGGGAAAGGGGGCGCGGAGGCTACACCTTC. This gives the protein CASSQARERGRGGYTF.

V and J are TRBV30 and TRBJ2-5; D possibly corresponds to TRBD2 (6 bases). This CDR3 spans 14 amino acids. Germline CDR1 is GTSNPN and CDR2 is SVGIG (reference sequence). Trimming pared 3 bases from V and 6 bases from J, leaving 17 bases between. DNA for the CDR3: TGTGCCTGGAGCGTCGGAGGGTGGGAGAAGACCCAGTACTTC. This encodes CAWSVGGWEKTQYF.

The chain recombines TRBV19 with TRBJ2-2, with 11 bases fitting TRBD1. In germline, CDR1 is LNHDA, CDR2 SQIVND (reference sequence). Unmatched junction bases numbered 5, after V lost 5 bases and J lost 6 bases. The CDR3 is 15 amino acids. The CDR3 region is CASSPGTGGSGELFF. CDR3 sequence (DNA): TGTGCCAGTAGTCCGGGGACAGGGGGATCCGGGGAGCTGTTTTTT.

Remarks on this clone: At one of its ends the junction is not consistent with the germline gene, which may arise from a read error. The chain combines TRBV5-1 with TRBJ2-7, with 8 bases fitting TRBD2. The CDR3 runs 14 residues. The germline V gene encodes CDR1 SGHRS and CDR2 YFSETQ. The CDR3 nucleotides are TGCGCCAGCAGCTTCGGGGGGGAGGGTTACGAGCAGTCCTTC. Translation gives CASSFGGEGYEQSF.

The rearrangement links TRBV19 to TRBJ1-5; weak D call: TRBD1 (6 bases). This CDR3 has 13 residues. V was trimmed by 7 bases and J by 2 bases, leaving 9 bases between them. The germline CDR1 and CDR2 sequences are LNHDA and SQIVND (reference sequence). CDR3 region: CASKGGGNQPQHF. CDR3 sequence (DNA): TGTGCCAGTAAAGGGGGAGGCAATCAGCCCCAGCATTTT.

This chain joins TRBV30 and TRBJ1-1, with D unclear. The germline V gene has CDR1 GTSNPN and CDR2 SVGIG (reference sequence). Trimming cost V 2 bases and J 8 bases, with 12 bases left between them. There are 12 residues in the CDR3. As DNA, the CDR3 is TGTGCCTGGAGTCCAACAGCGGCGGAAGCTTTCTTT. It codes for CAWSPTAAEAFF.

This rearrangement joins TRBV30 to TRBJ1-4; TRBD1 matches 8 bases. The J segment lost 7 bases and the V segment lost 2 bases, leaving 6 bases of the junction unmatched. This CDR3 is 14 amino acids long. Looked up from germline, CDR1 is GTSNPN and CDR2 is SVGIG (reference sequence). Here the CDR3 reads CAWSWTGRAEKLFF. CDR3 sequence (DNA): TGTGCCTGGAGTTGGACAGGGCGCGCTGAAAAACTGTTTTTT.

The chain combines TRBV6-6 with TRBJ1-1, with D possibly TRBD1 on 6 matching bases. The CDR3 sequence is 13 residues long. Germline V lookup: CDR1 MNHNY, CDR2 SVGAGI (reference sequence). V was shortened by 7 bases and J by 2 bases, with 11 bases between the two germline ends. The CDR3, as DNA: TGTGCCAGCATCATAGGGGGAAACACTGAAGCTTTCTTT. Its translation is CASIIGGNTEAFF.

The V gene is TRBV5-7, the J gene TRBJ2-5; TRBD2 aligns across 8 bases. TRBV5-7 is an ORF; its function is uncertain. The CDR3 has 14 residues. In DNA form, the CDR3 reads TGTGCTCGACACCTCCCGGGAGGGAGAGAGACCCAGTACTTC. It yields the protein CARHLPGGRETQYF.